This entry lists 14 T cell receptor beta chains sequenced from one sample in a study of spatial heterogeneity in lung cancer. Study findings and constraints: Tumor mutation count correlated with how many alpha and beta TCRs expanded intratumorally.

In TCRdb, the 5' RACE reads were re-called with MiXCR into one record per CDR3 protein. The sample yields about 8,100 distinct CDR3 sequences, 9.5% to 15% seen once. These receptors' antigens are unknown. Time point described: sample taken at primary tumor resection. This specimen consisted of lung tumor tissue, obtained at surgery. Every receptor here comes from a male donor with early-stage non-small cell lung cancer.

Note on this clonotype: A library prepared for alpha chains yielded this beta chain as an off-target read; its size is of little meaning. V and J are TRBV5-1 and TRBJ2-2, with 12 bases identical to TRBD2. There are 18 residues in the CDR3. CDR1 and CDR2 (germline): SGHRS, YFSETQ. The V and J ends lost 5 bases and 0 bases, in that order; junction bases with no gene match: 8. The CDR3 here is CASRWNPSGRANTGELFF. The DNA for the CDR3 is TGCGCCAGCAGATGGAATCCTAGCGGGAGGGCGAACACCGGGGAGCTGTTTTTT.

On this clonotype itself: Because this beta chain is a stray read in a library intended to capture alpha chains, its abundance should not be given much weight. The chain has TRBV12-3 or TRBV12-4 and TRBJ1-4; 8 bases are shared with TRBD1. J was trimmed by 0 bases and V by 6 bases; bases with no gene match: 9. CDR3 length: 17 residues. Here the CDR3 reads CASSLLGQGTTNEKLFF. CDR3 DNA: TGTGCCAGCAGCCTGTTAGGACAGGGTACAACTAATGAAAAACTGTTTTTT.

This clonotype was counted only a few times. Since it is a stray read in a library aimed at alpha chains, this beta chain has a size that is not meaningful. This chain connects TRBV20-1 to TRBJ2-1; D gene uncertain. The germline V gene has CDR1 DFQATT and CDR2 SNEGSKA (reference sequence). V was shortened by 6 bases and J by 5 bases, with 20 bases between the two germline ends. The CDR3 is 15 residues long. Written as DNA, the CDR3 is TGCAGTGCCAGCCGACCCGCGGCTTTTGACAATGAGCAGTTCTTC. Amino acid sequence: CSASRPAAFDNEQFF.

This clonotype occurred many times. The library was designed around alpha chains, so this beta chain is a stray read whose abundance carries little weight. The chain links TRBV9 to TRBJ2-7; D is perhaps TRBD2 (6 bases). CDR3 length equals 14 residues. Germline loops: CDR1 SGDLS, CDR2 YYNGEE. V lost 4 bases and J 3 bases, leaving 14 bases between the germline ends. The CDR3 here is CASSPGTGNYEQYF. Here the CDR3 DNA reads TGTGCCAGCAGCCCCGGGACTGGAAACTACGAGCAGTACTTC.

This clonotype was seen many times. The library was designed around alpha chains, so this beta chain is a stray read whose abundance carries little weight. The chain combines TRBV20-1 with TRBJ1-6; 8 bases fit TRBD1. V was clipped by 4 bases and J by 10 bases; unmatched bases: 9. The CDR3 extends over 14 amino acids. Germline CDR1 is DFQATT and CDR2 is SNEGSKA (reference sequence). Here the CDR3 DNA reads TGCAGTGCTAATCCGGACAGGGTGAGGTCACCCCTCCACTTT. Protein sequence: CSANPDRVRSPLHF.

At least ten counts were recorded for this clonotype. Since it is a stray read in a library aimed at alpha chains, this beta chain has a size that is not meaningful. This chain links TRBV28 with TRBJ2-4; perhaps D is TRBD1 or TRBD2 (5 bases each). The CDR3 is made up of 14 amino acids. Germline V gene sequence: CDR1 MDHEN, CDR2 SYDVKM. V was pared by 2 bases and J by 5 bases, with 10 bases between. In DNA form, the CDR3 reads TGTGCCAGCAGTTTACAGGGCGGGCAAAACATTCAGTACTTC. The encoded protein is CASSLQGGQNIQYF.

The table lists this clonotype with many counts. A library made for alpha chains picked up this beta chain off target, so its size means little. The genes are TRBV28 and TRBJ1-4; possibly TRBD1 for D (5 bases). V dropped 5 bases and J dropped 6 bases, with 16 bases sitting between them. Germline V gene lookup returns CDR1 MDHEN and CDR2 SYDVKM. The CDR3 loop spans 15 amino acids. The CDR3 DNA reads TGTGCCAGCAGTCCCCTCCGGGGCAGACATGAAAAACTGTTTTTT. It specifies CASSPLRGRHEKLFF.

This clonotype was recorded at least ten times. This beta chain represents an off-target read in a library built for alpha chains; its size is of limited meaning. The V call is TRBV5-4, the J call TRBJ2-5; tentatively, D is TRBD1 (5 bases). Germline CDR1 and CDR2: SGHNT and YYREEE (reference sequence). V lost 1 base to trimming and J lost 4 bases, with 5 bases between them. The CDR3 totals 12 residues. CDR3 in DNA: TGTGCCAGCAGCTTGAGGGGAGAGACCCAGTACTTC. Its protein product is CASSLRGETQYF.

This clonotype was detected many times. This beta chain is a stray sequence in a library constructed for alpha chains; its clone size is not meaningful. The genes are TRBV7-9 and TRBJ2-1, with D uncertain. CDR3 length equals 13 residues. V was pared by 3 bases and J by 5 bases, with 8 bases between. The germline gives CDR1 SEHNR, CDR2 FQNEAQ (reference sequence). CDR3 in amino acids: CASSFVRNNEQFF. The CDR3 nucleotides read TGTGCCAGCAGCTTTGTCAGAAACAATGAGCAGTTCTTC.

With respect to this clonotype: Because this beta chain is a stray read in a library intended to capture alpha chains, its abundance should not be given much weight. The chain employs TRBV4-1 and TRBJ2-1; a possible D gene is TRBD1 (5 bases). The length of the CDR3 is 11 residues. Looked up from germline, CDR1 is MGHRA and CDR2 is YSYEKL. Trimming left V 5 bases short and J 10 bases short, with 9 bases between. The CDR3 loop is CASSWGPEQFF. The CDR3 bases are TGCGCCAGCAGCTGGGGCCCGGAGCAGTTCTTC.

This clonotype was recorded at least ten times. This beta chain is off target for a library built for alpha chains, so its abundance means little. The chain recombines TRBV27 with TRBJ2-1; D is unresolved. CDR1 is MNHEY and CDR2 is SMNVEV in the germline V gene (reference sequence). The CDR3 covers 14 residues. The V end lost 5 bases, the J end lost 3 bases, and 11 bases lay between the germline ends. This CDR3 is CASSMTRFYNEQFF. The DNA of the CDR3 is TGTGCCAGCAGTATGACTCGTTTCTACAATGAGCAGTTCTTC.

Notes on this clonotype: The library was prepared for alpha chains; this beta chain is a stray read, so its frequency means little. This chain uses TRBV12-3 or TRBV12-4 with TRBJ2-2; 10 nucleotides line up with TRBD2. The CDR3 loop spans 16 amino acids. V trimming: 2 bases; J trimming: 6 bases; junction bases outside the gene matches: 6. The DNA of the CDR3 is TGTGCCAGCAGTTTAACAACTAGCGGGATGGCCGGGGAGCTGTTTTTT. It encodes CASSLTTSGMAGELFF.

This clonotype is termed medium-sized. The size of this beta chain means little, since it is a stray read in a library made for alpha chains. The chain combines TRBV12-3 or TRBV12-4 with TRBJ2-7; no clear D gene. CDR3 length: 12 residues. Trimming removed 8 bases at V and 7 bases at J, with 15 bases between. CDR3 sequence: CASRAGPTEQYF. The CDR3 DNA sequence: TGTGCCAGCCGGGCAGGCCCCACAGAGCAGTACTTC.

A remark on this clonotype: This beta chain is an unintended read in a library built for alpha chains; its size means little. The CDR3 loop reads CASSFPQAGRNTIYF. CDR3 nucleotides: TGTGCCAGCAGTTTTCCCCAGGCAGGGAGAAACACCATATATTTT. V and J are TRBV28 and TRBJ1-3; a weak D match, TRBD1 (5 bases). This CDR3 is built from 15 residues. Trimming took 3 bases from V and 5 from J, leaving 14 bases between them. Per germline, CDR1 MDHEN and CDR2 SYDVKM.